The rows below give T cell receptor beta chains drawn from one sample of a study of blood T cell repertoires in COVID-19. The data were produced by immunoSEQ multiplex PCR, yet TCRdb's version contains in-frame clones alone and is incomplete. Among 65,000 to 70,000 clones listed, about 83% were seen once. The sequenced sample consisted of peripheral blood. These TCRs come from a human donor in a cohort sampled during active COVID-19. Both conserved end residues are part of each CDR3. A D gene is named only where the DNA matches it firmly. The size field is filled for only some rows; it gives once, few, many or a size class.

TRBV27,TRBD2,.,TRBJ2-1,CASSPPQRGNEFF,TGTGCCAGCAGTCCCCCTCAGCGGGGGAACGAGTTCTTC
TRBV5-4,TRBD2,.,TRBJ2-1,CASSLGGGGPSSYNEQFF,TGTGCCAGCAGCTTGGGCGGGGGGGGCCCGAGCTCCTACAATGAGCAGTTCTTC
TRBV7-2,TRBD1,.,TRBJ2-2,CASSLVSGQGPLGELFF,TGTGCCAGCAGCTTAGTTTCGGGACAGGGTCCCCTCGGGGAGCTGTTTTTT
TRBV4-2,.,few,TRBJ2-7,CASSQDREGLREQYF,TGTGCCAGCAGCCAAGATCGGGAAGGATTGCGCGAGCAGTACTTC
TRBV28,.,once,TRBJ1-5,CASSPRGAPGNQPQHF,TGTGCCAGCAGTCCCCGGGGGGCGCCGGGCAATCAGCCCCAGCATTTT
TRBV15,TRBD1,many,TRBJ2-7,CATSLSGQGAGEQYF,TGTGCCACCAGCCTGTCCGGACAGGGGGCCGGAGAGCAGTACTTC
TRBV7-2,TRBD1,.,TRBJ2-1,CASSLGVSTGGGDEQFF,TGTGCCAGCAGCTTAGGGGTCTCGACAGGGGGCGGGGATGAGCAGTTCTTC
TRBV24-1,TRBD1,.,TRBJ2-1,CATSDPGQGKVQFF,TGTGCCACCAGTGATCCAGGACAGGGAAAGGTGCAGTTCTTC
TRBV7-8,TRBD2,.,TRBJ2-1,CASSFGTSGILYNEQFF,TGTGCCAGCAGCTTCGGGACTAGCGGGATCCTTTACAATGAGCAGTTCTTC
TRBV28,TRBD1,.,TRBJ1-2,CASIQRGRGQNYGYTF,TGTGCCAGCATCCAACGGGGCAGGGGGCAAAACTATGGCTACACCTTC
TRBV11-2,.,few,TRBJ2-7,CASSLGSNSYEQYF,TGTGCCAGCAGCTTAGGGTCTAACTCCTACGAGCAGTACTTC
TRBV11-2,TRBD2,.,TRBJ2-3,CASSLIAGGGTDTQYF,TGTGCCAGCAGTCTAATAGCGGGAGGCGGCACAGATACGCAGTATTTT